This TCR beta chain emerged from a study of blood T cell repertoires in COVID-19. Study-level background: There were acute and convalescent COVID-19 samples, and they came from the United States, Italy and Spain. T cells, B-cell-depleted T cells, or PBMCs supplied cDNA or gDNA.

Germline V CDR1 and CDR2: LGHNA, YSLEER. The V and J ends lost 4 bases and 7 bases respectively, with 14 bases between them. This CDR3 comprises 14 residues. The sample holds a few counts of this clone. In the original processing: For nucleated cells, counts were estimated from reference gene primer amplification. This table comes from immunoSEQ multiplex PCR, and its TCRdb copy is limited to in-frame clones, with some not included. V and J calls and clone size come straight from that table; D and trimming were deduced from the DNA. The sample includes 130,000 or so clones, 60% to 80% of them seen just once.

Input material: peripheral blood. This clonotype originated in a woman in her seventies with acute or convalescent COVID-19. The J gene is TRBJ2-1, the V gene TRBV4-3; D perhaps matches TRBD1 (6 bases). As DNA, the CDR3 is TGCGCCAGCAGCCGGGGGCGGGTCGGGAATGAGCAGTTCTTC. This codes for CASSRGRVGNEQFF.